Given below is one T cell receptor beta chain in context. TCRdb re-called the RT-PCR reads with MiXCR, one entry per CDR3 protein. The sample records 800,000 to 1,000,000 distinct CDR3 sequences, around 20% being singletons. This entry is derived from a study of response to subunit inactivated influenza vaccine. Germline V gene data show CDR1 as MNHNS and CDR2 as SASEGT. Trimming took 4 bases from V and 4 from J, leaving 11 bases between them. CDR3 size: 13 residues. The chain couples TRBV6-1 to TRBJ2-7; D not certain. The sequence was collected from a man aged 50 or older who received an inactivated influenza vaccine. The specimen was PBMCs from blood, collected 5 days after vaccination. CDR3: CASSGGMEYEQYF. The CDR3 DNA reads TGTGCCAGCAGTGGCGGCATGGAGTACGAGCAGTACTTC.